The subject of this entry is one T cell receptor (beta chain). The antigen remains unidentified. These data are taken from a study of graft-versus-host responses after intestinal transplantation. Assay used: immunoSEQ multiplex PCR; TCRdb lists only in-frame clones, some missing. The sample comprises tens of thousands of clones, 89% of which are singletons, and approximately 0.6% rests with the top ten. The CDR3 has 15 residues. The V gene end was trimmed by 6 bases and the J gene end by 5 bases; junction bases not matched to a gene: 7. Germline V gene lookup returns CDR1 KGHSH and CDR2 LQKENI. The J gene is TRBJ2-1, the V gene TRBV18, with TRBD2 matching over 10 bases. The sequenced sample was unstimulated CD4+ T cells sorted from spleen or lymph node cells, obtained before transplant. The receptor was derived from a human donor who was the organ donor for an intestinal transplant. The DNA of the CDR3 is TGTGCCAGCTCCCGCCGGACTAGCGGAGACAATGAGCAGTTCTTC. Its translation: CASSRRTSGDNEQFF.